The 26 T cell receptor beta chains below were found in one sample sequenced in a study of radiotherapy plus CTLA-4 blockade in lung cancer. Produced via immunoSEQ multiplex PCR; TCRdb's table is partial and in-frame only. The data hold 30,000 to 35,000 clones, with roughly 70% observed a single time. The specimen comprised peripheral blood, sampled from a patient treated with radiotherapy plus ipilimumab. The receptors were sampled from a human donor with non-small cell lung cancer who had stable disease on radiotherapy plus ipilimumab.

This chain links TRBV10-1 with TRBJ1-5; weak D call: TRBD1 (5 bases). This CDR3 has 14 amino acids. Trimming removed 0 bases at V and 3 bases at J, with 6 bases between. The germline V gene has CDR1 WNHNN and CDR2 SYGVQD (reference sequence). CDR3 loop: CASSESGPNQPQHF. For the CDR3, the DNA is TGCGCCAGCAGTGAGTCGGGGCCCAATCAGCCCCAGCATTTT.

This chain connects TRBV6-6 to TRBJ2-1, with TRBD2 identical over 8 bases. The ends lost 4 bases at V and 2 bases at J; junction bases unmatched: 1. This CDR3 has 14 residues. CDR1 and CDR2 from the germline V gene are MNHNY and SVGAGI (reference sequence). CDR3 nucleotide sequence: TGTGCCAGCAGTTTTAGCGGGGCCTACAATGAGCAGTTCTTC. Protein: CASSFSGAYNEQFF.

J is TRBJ1-2 and V is TRBV5-4; TRBD1 matches at 7 bases. CDR1 is SGHNT, CDR2 YYREEE, per germline (reference sequence). The CDR3 is 15 amino acids. V lost 4 bases and J lost 6; bases outside the gene matches: 12. CDR3 DNA: TGTGCCAGCAGCGGGGCATACAGGGGACGGGATGGCTACACCTTC. Its translation: CASSGAYRGRDGYTF.

The chain uses TRBV6-1 and TRBJ1-1, with 8 bases identical to TRBD1. Unmatched junction bases numbered 1, after V lost 4 bases and J lost 6 bases. Germline loops: CDR1 MNHNS, CDR2 SASEGT. The CDR3 covers 12 residues. CDR3 DNA sequence: TGTGCCAGCAGTGCGGACAGGGCTGAAGCTTTCTTT. Residues: CASSADRAEAFF.

The chain carries TRBV6-5 and TRBJ2-6; 10 bases match TRBD1. Losses at the gene ends were 2 bases for V and 2 bases for J; bases not matched to a gene: 0. CDR1 is MNHEY and CDR2 is SVGAGI in the germline V gene. The CDR3 is 16 residues long. CDR3 in DNA: TGTGCCAGCAGTTACGGGACAGGGGCTGGGGCCAACGTCCTGACTTTC. Translating gives CASSYGTGAGANVLTF.

This chain uses TRBV7-2 with TRBJ2-5; TRBD2 aligns across 10 bases. J gave up 11 bases and V 4 bases, and 13 bases lay outside the gene matches. The CDR3 has 15 amino acids. Germline V gene lookup returns CDR1 SGHTA and CDR2 FQGNSA. CDR3 DNA: TGTGCCAGCAGCTCCGAAAGCGGGAGGGCGCGTGAGCAGTACTTC. Encoded protein: CASSSESGRAREQYF. Full variable domain (outside the CDR3, taken from reference TRBV7-2 and TRBJ2-5): GAGVSQSPSNKVTEKGKDVELRCDPISGHTALYWYRQSLGQGLEFLIYFQGNSAPDKSGLPSDRFSAERTGGSVSTLTIQRTQQEDSAVYLCASSSESGRAREQYFGPGTRLLVL.

This clone appeared once. The J gene is TRBJ2-1, the V gene TRBV7-2, with TRBD1 as a possible D gene (5 bases). V shed 2 bases and J shed 9 bases, with 5 bases lying between them. This CDR3 spans 11 amino acids. Per the germline V gene, CDR1 is SGHTA and CDR2 is FQGNSA. The CDR3 DNA sequence: TGTGCCAGCAGCTTAAGGGGTGAGCAGTTCTTC. Translating gives CASSLRGEQFF.

This clone was seen once. This chain connects TRBV6-5 to TRBJ2-1, with TRBD2 identical over 14 bases. The CDR3 sequence is 15 residues long. Germline assignment: CDR1 MNHEY and CDR2 SVGAGI. The trim removed 8 bases at V and 7 bases at J, leaving 7 bases unmatched. The CDR3 nucleotides are TGTGCCAGCGTTCGGACTAGCGGGAGGAGGAATGAGCAGTTCTTC. This translates into CASVRTSGRRNEQFF.

By share of the sample, this clone is medium-sized. The genes are TRBV19 and TRBJ1-4; possible D gene TRBD1, 5 bases. In germline, CDR1 is LNHDA, CDR2 SQIVND (reference sequence). The CDR3 consists of 16 residues. Trimming took off 3 bases at V and 1 base at J, with 12 bases between the two ends. The CDR3 spells CASSILGRRTNEKLFF. The DNA of the CDR3 is TGTGCCAGTAGTATTCTGGGGCGGAGAACTAATGAAAAACTGTTTTTT.

The rearrangement uses TRBV11-3 and TRBJ2-3; D is tentatively TRBD1 or TRBD2 (5 bases each). Germline lookup yields CDR1 SGHNT and CDR2 YENEEA. V was trimmed by 4 bases and J by 7 bases, leaving 9 bases between them. The CDR3 is made up of 12 amino acids. The CDR3 nucleotides read TGTGCCAGCAGCTCGAGGGGAAATACGCAGTATTTT. Amino acids: CASSSRGNTQYF.

The V and J genes are TRBV18 and TRBJ2-7, with 9 bases aligning to TRBD1. The germline gives CDR1 KGHSH, CDR2 LQKENI. The CDR3 covers 15 residues. The V and J ends lost 10 bases and 6 bases, in that order; junction bases with no gene match: 16. The CDR3 loop reads CATAPITGQGLEQYF. The CDR3 coding sequence is TGTGCCACCGCACCCATCACGGGACAGGGCCTCGAGCAGTACTTC.

The rearrangement uses TRBV18 and TRBJ1-5, with D unresolved. V shed 6 bases and J shed 6 bases, with 15 bases lying between them. Germline V gene sequence: CDR1 KGHSH, CDR2 LQKENI. The CDR3 spans 14 residues. The CDR3 sequence: CASSPDRGPQPQHF. Written as DNA, the CDR3 is TGTGCCAGCTCGCCAGATCGAGGTCCTCAGCCCCAGCATTTT. Based on the CDR3 plus reference TRBV18 and TRBJ1-5, the full variable domain is NAGVMQNPRHLVRRRGQEARLRCSPMKGHSHVYWYRQLPEEGLKFMVYLQKENIIDESGMPKERFSAEFPKEGPSILRIQQVVRGDSAAYFCASSPDRGPQPQHFGDGTRLSIL.

The V call is TRBV19, the J call TRBJ1-5; the match to TRBD1 covers 9 bases. This CDR3 spans 18 amino acids. The J segment lost 5 bases and the V segment lost 7 bases, leaving 18 bases of the junction unmatched. Per germline, CDR1 LNHDA and CDR2 SQIVND (reference sequence). Written as DNA, the CDR3 is TGTGCCAGTACCAACACCGGGACAGGGTCCGACTACCATCAGCCCCAGCATTTT. Translated, it gives CASTNTGTGSDYHQPQHF.

The chain recombines TRBV2 with TRBJ2-1, with 10 bases lining up with TRBD1. V lost 2 bases to trimming and J lost 8 bases; unmatched junction nucleotides: 6. The CDR3 extends over 15 amino acids. CDR1 SNHLY and CDR2 FYNNEI come from the germline V gene. CDR3 DNA: TGTGCCAGCAGTGAACCGGGGACAGGGGCGGATGAGCAGTTCTTC. Translated: CASSEPGTGADEQFF.

This clone showed up just a few times. The rearrangement joins TRBV7-5 to TRBJ2-7; TRBD1, the table's D call, lacks a check against the DNA. TRBV7-5 is reported as a pseudogene. This CDR3 is 14 amino acids long. The CDR3 nucleotides are TGTGCCAGAAGCTTAGGGGACAGGAACTACGAGCAGTACTTC. It encodes CARSLGDRNYEQYF.

This clone was found a few times. The chain joins TRBV5-4 to TRBJ1-2; D not certain. Trimming removed 0 bases at V and 6 bases at J, with 15 bases between. Germline V gene data show CDR1 as SGHNT and CDR2 as YYREEE (reference sequence). The CDR3 covers 15 residues. The CDR3 nucleotides are TGTGCCAGCAGCTTGGAACACCTCATGAGTGATGGCTACACCTTC. Its protein is CASSLEHLMSDGYTF.

The rearrangement links TRBV9 to TRBJ1-2, with D possibly TRBD1 on 5 matching bases. Trimming took 3 bases from V and 2 from J, leaving 11 bases between them. CDR1 and CDR2 (germline): SGDLS, YYNGEE. The CDR3 sequence is 14 residues long. CDR3: CASSAAGGNYGYTF. As DNA, the CDR3 is TGTGCCAGCAGCGCCGCGGGGGGAAACTATGGCTACACCTTC.

The rearrangement links TRBV9 to TRBJ2-5, with unresolved D. The CDR3 is made up of 14 amino acids. Deletions cut 0 bases from V and 5 bases from J, with 11 bases between. Germline assignment: CDR1 SGDLS and CDR2 YYNGEE. DNA for the CDR3: TGTGCCAGCAGCGTAGGGGTTAGCTTGGAGACCCAGTACTTC. Translation gives CASSVGVSLETQYF.

The J gene is TRBJ2-7, the V gene TRBV10-3, with 8 positions matching TRBD1. Germline V gene sequence: CDR1 ENHRY, CDR2 SYGVKD. V lost 10 bases, J lost 0 bases, and 2 bases stayed unmatched. The CDR3 runs 12 residues. The CDR3 protein is CATTGVSYEQYF. The DNA for the CDR3 is TGTGCCACGACAGGGGTCTCCTACGAGCAGTACTTC.

This rearrangement joins TRBV2 to TRBJ1-1; D unresolved. Per the germline V gene, CDR1 is SNHLY and CDR2 is FYNNEI. Trimming removed 3 bases from V and 0 bases from J, with 11 bases in between. The CDR3 consists of 15 residues. CDR3 coding DNA: TGTGCCAGCAGTGACCGGGCGACTATGAACACTGAAGCTTTCTTT. It is translated as CASSDRATMNTEAFF.

With respect to this clone: The same CDR3 arises from other DNA sequences in this sample as well. This chain joins TRBV27 and TRBJ1-1; weak D call: TRBD1 (6 bases). V lost 2 bases and J lost 0, with 10 bases in between. The CDR3 sequence is 15 residues long. CDR1 is MNHEY and CDR2 is SMNVEV in the germline V gene (reference sequence). Here the CDR3 reads CASSLKRGMNTEAFF. DNA for the CDR3: TGTGCCAGCAGTTTAAAGAGGGGGATGAACACTGAAGCTTTCTTT.

The chain joins TRBV6-1 to TRBJ2-1, with 13 nucleotides matching TRBD2. Trimming cost V 2 bases and J 6 bases; bases outside gene matches: 10. Germline V gene data show CDR1 as MNHNS and CDR2 as SASEGT. The CDR3 runs to 18 residues. The CDR3 is CASSEHSGTSGIGNEQFF. CDR3 DNA: TGTGCCAGCAGTGAACACTCCGGGACTAGCGGGATCGGCAATGAGCAGTTCTTC.

Note on this clone: Sequence at one end of the junction differs from germline and may be a read error. This chain connects TRBV28 to TRBJ2-7; 10 bases are a match to TRBD2. CDR3 length equals 14 residues. The germline V gene encodes CDR1 MDHEN and CDR2 SYDVKM. The CDR3 is CATRASGRVGEQHF. DNA of the CDR3: TGTGCCACCCGGGCTAGCGGGAGAGTCGGCGAGCAGCACTTC.

J is TRBJ2-7 and V is TRBV2, with TRBD2 matching over 9 bases. V was clipped by 5 bases and J by 2 bases; unmatched bases: 7. CDR3 length: 15 residues. Germline V gives CDR1 SNHLY, CDR2 FYNNEI. CDR3 DNA: TGTGCCAGCAGTCGTAGCGGGAGTTTTCCCTACGAGCAGTACTTC. Translated, it gives CASSRSGSFPYEQYF.

The chain combines TRBV10-2 with TRBJ2-1, with 9 bases that match TRBD2. The CDR3 has 13 amino acids. Germline loops: CDR1 WSHSY, CDR2 SAAADI. V lost 5 bases and J lost 14; bases outside the gene matches: 10. Here the CDR3 DNA reads TGCGCCAGCAGTACCCTCCGGGGACTAGCCAAGTTCTTC. Its translation: CASSTLRGLAKFF.

This chain connects TRBV14 to TRBJ1-1; unclear D gene. The CDR3 extends over 11 amino acids. The germline CDR1 and CDR2 sequences are SGHDN and FVKESK. V lost 1 base, J lost 11 bases, and 8 bases lay in between. The chain's CDR3 is CASSQGFRAFF. The CDR3, as DNA: TGTGCCAGCAGCCAAGGGTTTCGGGCTTTCTTT.